This T cell receptor (beta chain) is from a study of T cell responses to AZD1222 COVID-19 vaccine. This CDR3 comprises 17 residues. The junction had 6 bases not matched to a gene; V was cut back by 2 bases and J by 2 bases. The germline gives CDR1 SEHNR, CDR2 FQNEAQ (reference sequence). Clones were read by immunoSEQ multiplex PCR, and TCRdb kept only the in-frame ones, dropping some. The sample lists fewer than 140,000 clones, around 90% seen once, with approximately 5.4% in the top ten. The V call is TRBV7-9, the J call TRBJ1-2; TRBD1 matches 12 bases. This specimen was peripheral blood, taken on day 0 of AZD1222 vaccination. This TCR derives from an adult in good health. The CDR3 bases are TGTGCCAGCAGCTTAAGGGACAGGGGGCTGAAGAACTATGGCTACACCTTC. Its protein product is CASSLRDRGLKNYGYTF.